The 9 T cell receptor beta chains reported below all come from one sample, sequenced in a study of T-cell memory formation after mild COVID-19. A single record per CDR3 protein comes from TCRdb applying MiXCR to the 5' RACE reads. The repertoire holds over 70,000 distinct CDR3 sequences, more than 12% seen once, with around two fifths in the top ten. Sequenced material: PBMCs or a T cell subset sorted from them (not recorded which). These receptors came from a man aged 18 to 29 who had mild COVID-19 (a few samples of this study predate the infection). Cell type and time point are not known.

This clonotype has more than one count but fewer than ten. Here the CDR3 DNA reads TGTGCCAGCAGCTTAGAACACCCGGCGAATGAGCAGTTCTTC. Translating gives CASSLEHPANEQFF. The chain joins TRBV7-8 to TRBJ2-1; no firm D call. In germline, CDR1 is SGHVS, CDR2 FQNEAQ. The CDR3 extends over 14 amino acids. V lost 1 base, J lost 7 bases, and 11 bases lay in between.

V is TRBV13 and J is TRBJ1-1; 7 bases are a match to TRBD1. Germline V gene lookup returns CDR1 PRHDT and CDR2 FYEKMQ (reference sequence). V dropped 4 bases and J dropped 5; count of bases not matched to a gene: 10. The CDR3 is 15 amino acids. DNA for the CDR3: TGTGCCAGCAGCTCACTTAACAGGGGAGGAACTGAAGCTTTCTTT. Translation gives CASSSLNRGGTEAFF.

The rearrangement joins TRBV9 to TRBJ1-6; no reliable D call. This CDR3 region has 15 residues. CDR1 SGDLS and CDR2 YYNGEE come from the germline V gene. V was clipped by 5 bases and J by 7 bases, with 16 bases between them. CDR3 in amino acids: CASSRWTELNSPLHF. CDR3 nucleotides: TGTGCCAGCAGTCGATGGACGGAACTGAATTCACCCCTCCACTTT.

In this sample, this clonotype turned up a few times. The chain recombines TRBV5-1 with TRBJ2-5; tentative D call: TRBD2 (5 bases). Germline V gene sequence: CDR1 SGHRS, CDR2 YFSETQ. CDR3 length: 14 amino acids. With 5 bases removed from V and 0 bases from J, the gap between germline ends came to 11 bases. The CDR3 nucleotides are TGCGCCAGCAGGAGAACGGGGTACCAAGAGACCCAGTACTTC. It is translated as CASRRTGYQETQYF.

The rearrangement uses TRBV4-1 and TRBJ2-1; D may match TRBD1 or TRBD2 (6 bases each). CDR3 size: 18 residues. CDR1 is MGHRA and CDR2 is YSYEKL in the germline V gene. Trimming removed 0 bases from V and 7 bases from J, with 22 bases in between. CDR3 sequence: CASSQEMARGRGWNEQFF. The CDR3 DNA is TGCGCCAGCAGCCAAGAGATGGCCCGGGGGCGGGGATGGAATGAGCAGTTCTTC.

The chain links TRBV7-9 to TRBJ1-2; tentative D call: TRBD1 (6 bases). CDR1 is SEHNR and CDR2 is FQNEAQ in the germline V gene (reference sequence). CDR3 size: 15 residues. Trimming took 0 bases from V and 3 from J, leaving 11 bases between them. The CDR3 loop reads CASSLARGADYGYTF. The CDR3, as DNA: TGTGCCAGCAGCTTAGCCAGGGGCGCGGACTATGGCTACACCTTC.

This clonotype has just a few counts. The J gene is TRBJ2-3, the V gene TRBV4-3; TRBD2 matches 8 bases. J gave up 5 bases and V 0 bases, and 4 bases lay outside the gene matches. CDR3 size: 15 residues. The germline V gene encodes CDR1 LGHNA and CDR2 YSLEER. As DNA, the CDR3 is TGCGCCAGCAGCCAAGATAGACGGGGGGGAGATACGCAGTATTTT. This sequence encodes CASSQDRRGGDTQYF.

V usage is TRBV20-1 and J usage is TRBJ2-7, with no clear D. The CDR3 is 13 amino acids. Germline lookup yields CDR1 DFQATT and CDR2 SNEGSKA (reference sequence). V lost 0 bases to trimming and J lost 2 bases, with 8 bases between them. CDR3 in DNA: TGCAGTGCTAGAGATCTCCGGGCCTACGAGCAGTACTTC. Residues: CSARDLRAYEQYF.

CDR3 amino acids: CASSSTGGRFLTEAFF. The CDR3 coding sequence is TGTGCCAGCAGTTCGACAGGGGGCCGATTCTTAACTGAAGCTTTCTTT. The rearrangement links TRBV6-2 or TRBV6-3 to TRBJ1-1; the match to TRBD1 covers 10 bases. This CDR3 comprises 16 residues. V trimming: 4 bases; J trimming: 5 bases; junction bases outside the gene matches: 10. The V gene's germline CDR1 is MNHEY and CDR2 SVGEGT.